These T cell receptor beta chains were read from a single sample in a study of T-cell reconstitution after alpha-beta-depleted transplantation in children. One entry per CDR3 protein, called by TCRdb with MiXCR from the PCR reads. Among some 400,000 distinct CDR3 sequences listed, roughly 22% were seen once. The source material was PBMCs from the stem cell graft donor, sampled from the stem cell graft. Source of these receptors: a human donor who donated a stem cell graft to a child with acute myeloid leukemia. The CDR3 runs from the conserved cysteine through the conserved F or W. A D gene is named only where the DNA matches it firmly. Clone size, where shown, is once, few, many, or a class for clones that have expanded.

clone size: -; D gene: TRBD1; J gene: TRBJ1-1; V gene: TRBV13; CDR3 length: 17; CDR3 DNA: TGTGCCAGCAGCTTAGAGATTTGGGGACAGGGTGACACTGAAGCTTACTTT; CDR3 protein: CASSLEIWGQGDTEAYF
clone size: -; D gene: TRBD2; J gene: TRBJ2-1; V gene: TRBV20-1; CDR3 length: 14; CDR3 DNA: TGCAGTGCCCTCCCTAGCGGGAGTTCCAATGAGCAGTTCTTC; CDR3 protein: CSALPSGSSNEQFF
clone size: -; D gene: TRBD2; J gene: TRBJ2-1; V gene: TRBV20-1; CDR3 length: 19; CDR3 DNA: TGCAGTGCTAGAGATTCGGGACTAGCGGGCCCTGCTTCCTACAATGAGCAGTTCTTC; CDR3 protein: CSARDSGLAGPASYNEQFF
clone size: -; D gene: TRBD2; J gene: TRBJ2-2; V gene: TRBV20-1; CDR3 length: 17; CDR3 DNA: TGCAGTGCTAGAGCCCCCCCCGGGAGGGGTCACACCGGGGAGCTGTTTTTT; CDR3 protein: CSARAPPGRGHTGELFF
clone size: many; D gene: -; J gene: TRBJ2-2; V gene: TRBV4-3; CDR3 length: 14; CDR3 DNA: TGCGCCAGCAGCCAAGAGATCAACACCGGGGAGCTGTTTTTT; CDR3 protein: CASSQEINTGELFF
clone size: -; D gene: -; J gene: TRBJ2-3; V gene: TRBV18; CDR3 length: 12; CDR3 DNA: TGTGCCACCCACGATAGCACAGATACGCAGTATTTT; CDR3 protein: CATHDSTDTQYF
clone size: few; D gene: -; J gene: TRBJ2-1; V gene: TRBV27; CDR3 length: 14; CDR3 DNA: TGTGCCAGCAGTCGTACGGGAACCTACAATGAGCAGTTCTTC; CDR3 protein: CASSRTGTYNEQFF
clone size: -; D gene: -; J gene: TRBJ2-7; V gene: TRBV29-1; CDR3 length: 14; CDR3 DNA: TGCAGCGTCCGCCGACAGGATGACTCCTACGAGCAGTACTTC; CDR3 protein: CSVRRQDDSYEQYF
clone size: -; D gene: TRBD2; J gene: TRBJ2-7; V gene: TRBV20-1; CDR3 length: 15; CDR3 DNA: TGCAGTGCTAGAGATAGGCTAGCGGGGTACTACGAGCAGTACTTC; CDR3 protein: CSARDRLAGYYEQYF
clone size: -; D gene: -; J gene: TRBJ1-5; V gene: TRBV12-3/TRBV12-4; CDR3 length: 15; CDR3 DNA: TGTGCCAGCCGCTGGGGGGGGAACGCCAATCAGCCCCAGCATTTT; CDR3 protein: CASRWGGNANQPQHF
clone size: -; D gene: TRBD2; J gene: TRBJ2-1; V gene: TRBV20-1; CDR3 length: 17; CDR3 DNA: TGCAGTGCTAGAGATTCGGGAGGGGGAAGCTCCTACAATGAGCAGTTCTTC; CDR3 protein: CSARDSGGGSSYNEQFF
clone size: few; D gene: -; J gene: TRBJ2-3; V gene: TRBV24-1; CDR3 length: 14; CDR3 DNA: TGTGCCACCAGTGACTGGGACATCACAGATACGCAGTATTTT; CDR3 protein: CATSDWDITDTQYF
clone size: -; D gene: -; J gene: TRBJ2-5; V gene: TRBV20-1; CDR3 length: 15; CDR3 DNA: TGCAGTGCTGACCCCCCGACACACGGCCAAGAGACCCAGTACTTC; CDR3 protein: CSADPPTHGQETQYF
clone size: few; D gene: -; J gene: TRBJ2-2; V gene: TRBV29-1; CDR3 length: 11; CDR3 DNA: TGCAGCGTCGGGGAACCGGGGGAGCTGTTTTTT; CDR3 protein: CSVGEPGELFF
clone size: many; D gene: TRBD1; J gene: TRBJ2-7; V gene: TRBV20-1; CDR3 length: 13; CDR3 DNA: TGCAGTGCCATCGGGACAGGGGGCTTCAAGGAGTACTTC; CDR3 protein: CSAIGTGGFKEYF
clone size: -; D gene: -; J gene: TRBJ1-1; V gene: TRBV9; CDR3 length: 15; CDR3 DNA: TGTGCCAGCAGCGCGCCGGGGGGCCTGAACACTGAAGCTTTCTTT; CDR3 protein: CASSAPGGLNTEAFF
clone size: -; D gene: -; J gene: TRBJ2-5; V gene: TRBV5-1; CDR3 length: 15; CDR3 DNA: TGCGCCAGCAGCTTTAATGGGGGCCGAAGAGAGACCCAGTACTTC; CDR3 protein: CASSFNGGRRETQYF
clone size: -; D gene: TRBD1; J gene: TRBJ2-1; V gene: TRBV20-1; CDR3 length: 17; CDR3 DNA: TGCTGTGCTAGTCTTTTTACAGGGGCGGCGATGGAGGATGAGCAGTTCTTC; CDR3 protein: CCASLFTGAAMEDEQFF
clone size: many; D gene: -; J gene: TRBJ2-1; V gene: TRBV12-3/TRBV12-4; CDR3 length: 16; CDR3 DNA: TGTGCCAGCAGTACAACAGGGGGAGGGTCCTACAATGAGCAGTTCTTC; CDR3 protein: CASSTTGGGSYNEQFF
clone size: -; D gene: TRBD2; J gene: TRBJ2-7; V gene: TRBV12-3/TRBV12-4; CDR3 length: 14; CDR3 DNA: TGTGCCAGCAGTCTACGGACTAGCGGCTACGAGCAGTACTTC; CDR3 protein: CASSLRTSGYEQYF